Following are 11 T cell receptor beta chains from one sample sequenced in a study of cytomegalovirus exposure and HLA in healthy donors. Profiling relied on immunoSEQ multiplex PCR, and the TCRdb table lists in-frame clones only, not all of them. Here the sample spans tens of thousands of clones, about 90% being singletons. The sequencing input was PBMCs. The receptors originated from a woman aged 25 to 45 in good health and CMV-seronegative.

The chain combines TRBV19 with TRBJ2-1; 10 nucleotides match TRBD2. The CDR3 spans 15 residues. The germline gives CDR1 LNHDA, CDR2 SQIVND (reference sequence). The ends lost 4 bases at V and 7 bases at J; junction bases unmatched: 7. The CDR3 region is CASSTAGGPVNEQFF. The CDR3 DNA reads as TGTGCCAGTAGTACAGCGGGAGGGCCGGTAAATGAGCAGTTCTTC.

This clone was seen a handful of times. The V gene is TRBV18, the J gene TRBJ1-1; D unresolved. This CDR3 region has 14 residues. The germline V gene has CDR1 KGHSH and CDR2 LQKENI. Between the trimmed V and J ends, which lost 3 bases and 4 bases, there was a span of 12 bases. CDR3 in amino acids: CASSPIRGRTEAFF. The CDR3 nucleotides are TGTGCCAGCTCACCCATCCGTGGGCGCACTGAAGCTTTCTTT.

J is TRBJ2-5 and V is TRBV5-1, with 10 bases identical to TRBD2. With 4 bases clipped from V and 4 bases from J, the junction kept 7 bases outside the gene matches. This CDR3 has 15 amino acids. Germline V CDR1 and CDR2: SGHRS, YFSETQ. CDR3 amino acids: CASSKGTSDGETQYF. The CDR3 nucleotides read TGCGCCAGCAGCAAAGGGACTAGCGATGGAGAGACCCAGTACTTC.

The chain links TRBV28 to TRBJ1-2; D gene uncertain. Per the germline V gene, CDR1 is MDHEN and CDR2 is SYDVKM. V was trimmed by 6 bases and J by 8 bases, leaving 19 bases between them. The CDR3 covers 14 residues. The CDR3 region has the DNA TGTGCCAGCAGCCCGGGAGGTGTACGCCAGGGCTACACCTTC. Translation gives CASSPGGVRQGYTF.

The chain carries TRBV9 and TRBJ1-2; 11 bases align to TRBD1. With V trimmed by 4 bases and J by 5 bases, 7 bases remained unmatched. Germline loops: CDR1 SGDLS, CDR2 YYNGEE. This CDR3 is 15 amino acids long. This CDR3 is CASSFRTGGLYGYTF. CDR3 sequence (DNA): TGTGCCAGCAGCTTCAGGACAGGGGGCTTGTATGGCTACACCTTC.

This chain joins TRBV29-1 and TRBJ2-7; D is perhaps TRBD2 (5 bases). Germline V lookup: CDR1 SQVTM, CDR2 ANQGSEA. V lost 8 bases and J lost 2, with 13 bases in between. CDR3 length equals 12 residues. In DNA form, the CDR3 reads TGCAGCATCCGACTTAGCGCCTACGAGCAGTACTTC. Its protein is CSIRLSAYEQYF.

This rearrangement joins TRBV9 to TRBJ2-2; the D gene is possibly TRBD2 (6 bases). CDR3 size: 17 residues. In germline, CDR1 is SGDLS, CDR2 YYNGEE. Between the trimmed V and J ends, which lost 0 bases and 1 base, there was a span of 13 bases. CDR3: CASSVVPDYRNTGELFF. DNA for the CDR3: TGTGCCAGCAGCGTAGTCCCGGACTACCGGAACACCGGGGAGCTGTTTTTT.

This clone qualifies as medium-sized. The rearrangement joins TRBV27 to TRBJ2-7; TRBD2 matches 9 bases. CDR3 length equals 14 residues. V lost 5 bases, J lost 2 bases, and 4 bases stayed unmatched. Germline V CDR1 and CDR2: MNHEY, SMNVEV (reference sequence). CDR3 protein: CASSRLAETYEQYF. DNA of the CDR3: TGTGCCAGCAGTAGACTAGCGGAAACCTACGAGCAGTACTTC.

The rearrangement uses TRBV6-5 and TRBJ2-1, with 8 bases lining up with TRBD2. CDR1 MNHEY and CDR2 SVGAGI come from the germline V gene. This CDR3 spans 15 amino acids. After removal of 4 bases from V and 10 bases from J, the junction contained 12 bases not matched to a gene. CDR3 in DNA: TGTGCCAGCAGTTCCCTAACGGGAGGGAAGGGGGAGCAGTTCTTC. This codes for CASSSLTGGKGEQFF.

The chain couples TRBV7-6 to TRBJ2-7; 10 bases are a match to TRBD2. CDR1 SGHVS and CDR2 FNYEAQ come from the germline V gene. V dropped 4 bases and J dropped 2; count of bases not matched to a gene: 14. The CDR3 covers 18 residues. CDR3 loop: CASSSETSGPYTTYEQYF. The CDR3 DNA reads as TGTGCCAGCAGCTCGGAGACTAGCGGGCCCTATACAACCTACGAGCAGTACTTC.

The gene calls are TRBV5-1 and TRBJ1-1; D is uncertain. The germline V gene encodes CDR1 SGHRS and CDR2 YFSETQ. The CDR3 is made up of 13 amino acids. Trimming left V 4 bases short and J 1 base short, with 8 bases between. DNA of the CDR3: TGCGCCAGCAGCCGGGAAGGGAACACTGAAGCTTTCTTT. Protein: CASSREGNTEAFF. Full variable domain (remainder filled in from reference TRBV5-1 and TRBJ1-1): KAGVTQTPRYLIKTRGQQVTLSCSPISGHRSVSWYQQTPGQGLQFLFEYFSETQRNKGNFPGRFSGRQFSNSRSEMNVSTLELGDSALYLCASSREGNTEAFFGQGTRLTVV.